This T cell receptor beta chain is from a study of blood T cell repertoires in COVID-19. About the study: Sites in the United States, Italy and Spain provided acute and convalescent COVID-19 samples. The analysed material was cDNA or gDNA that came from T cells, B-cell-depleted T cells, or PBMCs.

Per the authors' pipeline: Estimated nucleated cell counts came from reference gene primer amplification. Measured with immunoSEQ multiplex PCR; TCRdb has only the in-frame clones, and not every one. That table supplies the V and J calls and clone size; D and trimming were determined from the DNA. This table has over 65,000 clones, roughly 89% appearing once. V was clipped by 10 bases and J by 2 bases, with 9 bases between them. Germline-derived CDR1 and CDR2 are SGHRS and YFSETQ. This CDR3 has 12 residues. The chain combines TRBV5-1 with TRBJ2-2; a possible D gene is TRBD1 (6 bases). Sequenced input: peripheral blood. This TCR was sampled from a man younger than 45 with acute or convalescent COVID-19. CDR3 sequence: CADRFNTGELFF. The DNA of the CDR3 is TGCGCCGACAGGTTCAACACCGGGGAGCTGTTTTTT.